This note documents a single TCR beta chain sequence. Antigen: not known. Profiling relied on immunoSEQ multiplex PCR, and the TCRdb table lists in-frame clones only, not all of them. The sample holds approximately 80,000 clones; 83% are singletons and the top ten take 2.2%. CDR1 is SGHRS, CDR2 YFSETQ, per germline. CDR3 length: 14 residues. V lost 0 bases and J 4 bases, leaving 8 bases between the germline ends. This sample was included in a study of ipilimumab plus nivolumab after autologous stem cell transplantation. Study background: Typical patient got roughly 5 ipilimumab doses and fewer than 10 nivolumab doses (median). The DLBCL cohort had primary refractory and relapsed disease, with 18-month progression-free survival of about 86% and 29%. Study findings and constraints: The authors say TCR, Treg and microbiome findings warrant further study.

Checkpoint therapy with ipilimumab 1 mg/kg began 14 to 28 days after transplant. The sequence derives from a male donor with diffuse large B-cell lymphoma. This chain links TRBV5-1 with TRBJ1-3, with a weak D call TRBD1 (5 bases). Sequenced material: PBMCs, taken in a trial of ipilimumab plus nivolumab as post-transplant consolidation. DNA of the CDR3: TGCGCCAGCAGCTTGGAGGGGCTGGGAAACACCATATATTTT. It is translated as CASSLEGLGNTIYF.